The 21 T cell receptor beta chains listed next were all sequenced from one sample in a study of T-cell reconstitution after alpha-beta-depleted transplantation in children. Unique molecular identifiers were incorporated into the prepared TCRbeta library. TCRdb itself ran the PCR reads through MiXCR, one entry per CDR3 protein. The sample contains 350,000 to 500,000 distinct CDR3 sequences, approximately 41% of which appear only once. The sample here was PBMCs, taken before TCRalphabeta/CD19-depleted stem cell transplant. The receptors shown here come from a girl aged 2 to 9 with aplastic anemia, due to receive a stem cell transplant.

About this clonotype itself: One end of the junction varies from germline; a read error may be responsible. The chain uses TRBV28 and TRBJ2-3; D gene unclear. This CDR3 is 13 amino acids long. Germline V gene data show CDR1 as MDHEN and CDR2 as SYDVKM. CDR3 sequence: CASSFPVGDTQSF. The CDR3 DNA is TGTGCCAGCAGTTTTCCGGTCGGTGATACGCAGTCTTTT.

The chain recombines TRBV5-1 with TRBJ2-6; perhaps TRBD1 as D (7 bases). Trimming removed 0 bases at V and 0 bases at J, with 19 bases between. The germline V gene encodes CDR1 SGHRS and CDR2 YFSETQ. The CDR3 has 20 residues. CDR3 in amino acids: CASSLVSQGGKLSGANVLTF. The DNA of the CDR3 is TGCGCCAGCAGCTTGGTTTCCCAGGGGGGTAAACTCTCTGGGGCCAACGTCCTGACTTTC.

This clonotype was recorded at least ten times. This chain connects TRBV4-3 to TRBJ2-1; 8 positions agree with TRBD2. This CDR3 contains 17 residues. From germline, CDR1 is LGHNA and CDR2 YSLEER. Losses at the gene ends were 1 base for V and 7 bases for J; bases not matched to a gene: 12. The CDR3 region is CASSQVLAGGFSNEQFF. CDR3 DNA: TGCGCCAGCAGCCAAGTACTCGCGGGAGGATTCAGTAATGAGCAGTTCTTC.

A remark on this clonotype: The junction does not match germline at one end; this may be a read error. The rearrangement joins TRBV10-3 to TRBJ2-3, with D possibly matching TRBD2 (6 bases). The CDR3 is 17 residues long. Germline V gives CDR1 ENHRY, CDR2 SYGVKD. The CDR3 DNA reads as TGTGCCATCAGTGAGTCAGCAGGAGGGCGATTTGCAGATACGCAGAATTTT. Its translation is CAISESAGGRFADTQNF.

The J gene is TRBJ2-5, the V gene TRBV20-1; 8 nucleotides match TRBD1. CDR1 DFQATT and CDR2 SNEGSKA come from the germline V gene (reference sequence). CDR3 length: 13 residues. Losses at the gene ends were 6 bases for V and 5 bases for J; bases not matched to a gene: 8. The chain's CDR3 is CSATTGAQETQYF. CDR3 coding DNA: TGCAGTGCGACGACAGGGGCTCAGGAGACCCAGTACTTC.

This clonotype was detected a few times. V is TRBV6-1 and J is TRBJ1-1; 9 bases are a match to TRBD1. Germline-derived CDR1 and CDR2 are MNHNS and SASEGT. With 4 bases clipped from V and 4 bases from J, the junction kept 1 base outside the gene matches. The CDR3 contains 13 residues. CDR3 region: CASSGTGVTEAFF. The CDR3 bases are TGTGCCAGCAGTGGGACAGGGGTCACTGAAGCTTTCTTT.

The genes are TRBV14 and TRBJ2-2; 9 bases fit TRBD2. The CDR3 spans 17 residues. Germline V CDR1 and CDR2: SGHDN, FVKESK. With 4 bases clipped from V and 6 bases from J, the junction kept 12 bases outside the gene matches. The CDR3: CASSREGLAGISGELFF. As DNA, the CDR3 is TGTGCCAGCAGCCGAGAAGGTCTAGCGGGAATCTCCGGGGAGCTGTTTTTT.

This chain connects TRBV5-5 to TRBJ2-1; 8 positions agree with TRBD2. CDR1 SGHKS and CDR2 YYEKEE come from the germline V gene (reference sequence). V trimming: 2 bases; J trimming: 5 bases; junction bases outside the gene matches: 6. CDR3 length equals 15 residues. CDR3 coding DNA: TGTGCCAGCAGCTTCTTAGTGGGACTAGACAATGAGCAGTTCTTC. Translated: CASSFLVGLDNEQFF.

This clonotype was detected only a few times. The chain links TRBV7-3 to TRBJ2-1; 7 bases match TRBD2. The length of the CDR3 is 16 residues. The germline V gene encodes CDR1 SGHTA and CDR2 FQGTGA. Trimming took 1 base from V and 10 from J; bases not matched to a gene: 13. In DNA, the CDR3 is TGTGCCAGCAGCTTAAATCCGGCGGGGGTGCTTCAGGAGCAGTTCTTC. This gives the protein CASSLNPAGVLQEQFF.

This clonotype occurred once. V gene TRBV12-3 or TRBV12-4 combines with J gene TRBJ2-7; a possible D gene is TRBD1 (6 bases). The CDR3 loop spans 14 amino acids. Trimming removed 1 base from V and 3 bases from J, with 10 bases in between. DNA of the CDR3: TGTGCCAGCAGTTTAGGCAGGGGAAACTACGAGCAGTACTTC. Amino acid sequence: CASSLGRGNYEQYF.

The CDR3 nucleotides are TGTGCCAGCAGTTTATCGTTGGCCCCAAAGGGAACCGGGGAGCTGTTTTTT. Translating gives CASSLSLAPKGTGELFF. The chain couples TRBV27 to TRBJ2-2; D unclear. Trimming took off 0 bases at V and 5 bases at J, with 16 bases between the two ends. This CDR3 has 17 amino acids. Germline V gene lookup returns CDR1 MNHEY and CDR2 SMNVEV (reference sequence).

This rearrangement joins TRBV7-9 to TRBJ2-5, with D uncertain. V gave up 4 bases and J gave up 3 bases, with 12 bases separating them. The CDR3 has 14 residues. The V gene's germline CDR1 is SEHNR and CDR2 FQNEAQ (reference sequence). DNA of the CDR3: TGTGCCAGCAGCTCCAGACTGGAAAAAGAGACCCAGTACTTC. Translation: CASSSRLEKETQYF.

This clonotype was detected ten times or more. The J gene is TRBJ2-7, the V gene TRBV3-1; D gene unclear. V was pared by 0 bases and J by 2 bases, with 2 bases between. The CDR3 has 12 amino acids. Germline V lookup: CDR1 LGHDT, CDR2 YNNKEL (reference sequence). CDR3 sequence: CASSQEPYEQYF. The CDR3 region has the DNA TGTGCCAGCAGCCAAGAGCCCTACGAGCAGTACTTC.

Many counts were recorded for this clonotype. V is TRBV5-1 and J is TRBJ2-6; D call uncertain. The CDR3 loop spans 15 amino acids. V lost 0 bases and J 3 bases, leaving 7 bases between the germline ends. In germline, CDR1 is SGHRS, CDR2 YFSETQ. In nucleotides, the CDR3 is TGCGCCAGCAGCTTGGATGGGTTTGGGGCCAACGTCCTGACTTTC. Protein: CASSLDGFGANVLTF.

This clonotype was detected only a few times. V and J are TRBV25-1 and TRBJ1-1, with D uncertain. Germline CDR1 is MGHDK and CDR2 is SYGVNS. Trimming took off 8 bases at V and 1 base at J, with 11 bases between the two ends. CDR3 length: 13 residues. CDR3 amino acids: CASLNPPNTEAFF. The CDR3, as DNA: TGTGCCAGCCTGAATCCTCCGAACACTGAAGCTTTCTTT.

The rearrangement links TRBV5-1 to TRBJ1-1; D might be TRBD1 (6 bases). V was trimmed by 4 bases and J by 4 bases, leaving 20 bases between them. CDR3 size: 16 residues. Germline V gene data show CDR1 as SGHRS and CDR2 as YFSETQ. The CDR3 region has the DNA TGCGCCAGCAGCCCAAACGCAGGGGTGAGAGCCACTGAAGCTTTCTTT. Translation gives CASSPNAGVRATEAFF.

The gene calls are TRBV7-3 and TRBJ1-5; D perhaps matches TRBD1 (6 bases). Germline CDR1 and CDR2: SGHTA and FQGTGA. The V gene lost 5 bases and the J gene lost 6 bases, with 14 bases spanning the gap. CDR3 length equals 14 residues. In DNA, the CDR3 is TGTGCCAGCAGCGAGGGGGGGGGAGGTCAGCCCCAGCATTTT. As protein: CASSEGGGGQPQHF.

This clonotype was observed at least ten times. The chain uses TRBV20-1 and TRBJ2-7; D call uncertain. V was trimmed by 5 bases and J by 0 bases, leaving 17 bases between them. The length of the CDR3 is 15 residues. From germline, CDR1 is DFQATT and CDR2 SNEGSKA (reference sequence). CDR3: CSAPRSGLVSYEQYF. CDR3 in DNA: TGCAGTGCTCCCCGATCTGGGCTAGTCTCCTACGAGCAGTACTTC.

As regards this clonotype: Germline is not matched at one junction end, which may reflect a read error. The chain uses TRBV28 and TRBJ2-7, with 8 bases aligning to TRBD2. This CDR3 has 15 amino acids. CDR1 MDHEN and CDR2 SYDVKM come from the germline V gene. The CDR3 DNA follows: TGTGCCAGCACCGATAGCGGGGTTTTTGTGGACGACCAGTACTTC. Translating it yields CASTDSGVFVDDQYF.

This rearrangement joins TRBV20-1 to TRBJ2-7, with TRBD2 as a possible D gene (5 bases). V shed 5 bases and J shed 5 bases, with 16 bases lying between them. The CDR3 runs to 13 residues. Germline V gene lookup returns CDR1 DFQATT and CDR2 SNEGSKA (reference sequence). The chain's CDR3 is CSAGRTGKDEQYF. The CDR3 DNA reads as TGCAGTGCTGGCCGGACTGGGAAAGACGAGCAGTACTTC.

Ten or more counts support this clonotype. The chain carries TRBV28 and TRBJ2-1, with 7 bases aligning to TRBD2. The CDR3 length is 17 residues. The trim removed 1 base at V and 8 bases at J, leaving 14 bases unmatched. Germline CDR1 reads MDHEN; CDR2 reads SYDVKM. Written as DNA, the CDR3 is TGTGCCAGCAGTTTATATTCTTCGGCGGGAGTAAGCGATGAGCAGTTCTTC. This sequence encodes CASSLYSSAGVSDEQFF.